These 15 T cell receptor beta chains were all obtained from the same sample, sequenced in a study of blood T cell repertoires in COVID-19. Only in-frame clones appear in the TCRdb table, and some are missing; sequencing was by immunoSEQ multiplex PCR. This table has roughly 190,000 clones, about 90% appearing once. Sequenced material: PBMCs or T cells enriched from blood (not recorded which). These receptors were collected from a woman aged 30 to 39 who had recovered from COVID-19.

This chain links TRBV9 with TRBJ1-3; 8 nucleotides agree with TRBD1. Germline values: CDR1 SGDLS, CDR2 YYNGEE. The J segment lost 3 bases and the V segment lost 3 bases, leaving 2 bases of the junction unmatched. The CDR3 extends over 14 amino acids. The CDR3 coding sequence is TGTGCCAGCAGCGCGACAGGGGTTGGAAACACCATATATTTT. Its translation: CASSATGVGNTIYF.

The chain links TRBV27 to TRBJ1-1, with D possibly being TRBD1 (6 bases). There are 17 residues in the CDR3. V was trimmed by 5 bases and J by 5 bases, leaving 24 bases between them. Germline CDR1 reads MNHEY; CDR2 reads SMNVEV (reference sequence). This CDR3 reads CASSPLPRQVVSTEAFF. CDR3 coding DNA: TGTGCCAGCAGTCCATTACCCCGACAGGTAGTGAGTACTGAAGCTTTCTTT.

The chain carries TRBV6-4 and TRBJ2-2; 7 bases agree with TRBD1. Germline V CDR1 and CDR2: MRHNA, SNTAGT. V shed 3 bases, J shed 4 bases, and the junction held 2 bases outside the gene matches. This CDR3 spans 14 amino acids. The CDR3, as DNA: TGTGCCAGCAGTGAGACAGGGACCACCGGGGAGCTGTTTTTT. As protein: CASSETGTTGELFF.

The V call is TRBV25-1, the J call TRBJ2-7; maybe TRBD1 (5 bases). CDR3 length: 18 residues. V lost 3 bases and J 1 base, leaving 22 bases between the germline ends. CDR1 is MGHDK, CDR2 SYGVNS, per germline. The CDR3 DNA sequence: TGTGCCAGCAGTGATAGTAAACCTCAGGGTACGTCGTCCTACGAGCAGTACTTC. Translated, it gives CASSDSKPQGTSSYEQYF.

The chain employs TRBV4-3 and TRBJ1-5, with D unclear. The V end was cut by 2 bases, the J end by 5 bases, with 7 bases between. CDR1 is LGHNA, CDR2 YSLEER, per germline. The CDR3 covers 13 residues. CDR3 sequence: CASSQRGDQPQHF. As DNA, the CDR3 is TGCGCCAGCAGCCAACGAGGAGATCAGCCCCAGCATTTT.

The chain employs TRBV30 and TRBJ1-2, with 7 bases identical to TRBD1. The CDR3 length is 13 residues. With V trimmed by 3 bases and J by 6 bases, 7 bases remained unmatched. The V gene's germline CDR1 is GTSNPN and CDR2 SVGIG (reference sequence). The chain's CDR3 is CAWSSQGGDGYTF. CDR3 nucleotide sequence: TGTGCCTGGAGCTCCCAGGGGGGAGATGGCTACACCTTC.

DNA for the CDR3: TGTGCCAGTAGTATGCAGGCAGGGCGGAATTCACCCCTCCACTTT. It codes for CASSMQAGRNSPLHF. This rearrangement joins TRBV19 to TRBJ1-6, with a possible D match to TRBD1 (5 bases). CDR3 size: 15 residues. V was pared by 3 bases and J by 7 bases, with 13 bases between. The germline CDR1 and CDR2 sequences are LNHDA and SQIVND (reference sequence).

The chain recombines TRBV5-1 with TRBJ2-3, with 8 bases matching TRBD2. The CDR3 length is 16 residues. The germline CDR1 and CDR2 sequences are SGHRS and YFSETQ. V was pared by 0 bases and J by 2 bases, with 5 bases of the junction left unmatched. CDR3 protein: CASSLARGGNTDTQYF. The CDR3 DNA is TGCGCCAGCAGCTTGGCTCGCGGGGGGAACACAGATACGCAGTATTTT.

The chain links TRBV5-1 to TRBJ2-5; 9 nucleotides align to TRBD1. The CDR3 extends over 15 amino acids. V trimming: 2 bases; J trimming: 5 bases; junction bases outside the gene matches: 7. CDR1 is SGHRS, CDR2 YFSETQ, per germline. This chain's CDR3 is CASSFATGGGETQYF. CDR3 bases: TGCGCCAGCAGCTTTGCTACAGGGGGCGGTGAGACCCAGTACTTC.

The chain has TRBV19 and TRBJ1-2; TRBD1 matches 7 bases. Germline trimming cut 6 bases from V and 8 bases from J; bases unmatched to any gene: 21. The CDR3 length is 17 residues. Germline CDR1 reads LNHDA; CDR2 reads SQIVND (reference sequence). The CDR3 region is CASSRIDRDQLEVGYTF. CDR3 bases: TGTGCCAGTAGCAGAATCGACAGGGACCAACTTGAGGTGGGCTACACCTTC. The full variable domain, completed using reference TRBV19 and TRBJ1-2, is DGGITQSPKYLFRKEGQNVTLSCEQNLNHDAMYWYRQDPGQGLRLIYYSQIVNDFQKGDIAEGYSVSREKKESFPLTVTSAQKNPTAFYLCASSRIDRDQLEVGYTFGSGTRLTVV.

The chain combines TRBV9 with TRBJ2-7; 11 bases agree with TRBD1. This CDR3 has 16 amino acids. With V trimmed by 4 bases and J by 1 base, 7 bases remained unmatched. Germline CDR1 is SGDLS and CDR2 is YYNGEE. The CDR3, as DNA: TGTGCCAGCAGCCTCGGACAGGGGGCTATGTCCTACGAGCAGTACTTC. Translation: CASSLGQGAMSYEQYF. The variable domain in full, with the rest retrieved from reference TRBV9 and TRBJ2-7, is DSGVTQTPKHLITATGQRVTLRCSPRSGDLSVYWYQQSLDQGLQFLIQYYNGEERAKGNILERFSAQQFPDLHSELNLSSLELGDSALYFCASSLGQGAMSYEQYFGPGTRLTVT.

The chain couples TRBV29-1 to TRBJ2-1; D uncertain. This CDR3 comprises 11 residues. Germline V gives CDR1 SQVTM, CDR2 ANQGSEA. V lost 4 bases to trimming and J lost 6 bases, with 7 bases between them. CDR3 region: CSVVAFNEQFF. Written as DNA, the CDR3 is TGCAGCGTTGTAGCTTTCAATGAGCAGTTCTTC.

CDR3 amino acids: CASSIGTVNTIYF. The DNA for the CDR3 is TGTGCCAGCTCGATAGGGACAGTAAACACCATATATTTT. The chain couples TRBV18 to TRBJ1-3, with 7 bases that match TRBD1. This CDR3 is built from 13 residues. V was pared by 6 bases and J by 6 bases, with 5 bases of the junction left unmatched. Germline V CDR1 and CDR2: KGHSH, LQKENI.

The CDR3 protein is CASSRTGGNTIYF. Written as DNA, the CDR3 is TGTGCCAGCAGCCGGACAGGTGGAAACACCATATATTTT. The J gene is TRBJ1-3, the V gene TRBV12-3 or TRBV12-4, with 7 bases matching TRBD1. The ends lost 6 bases at V and 3 bases at J; junction bases unmatched: 2. This CDR3 spans 13 amino acids.

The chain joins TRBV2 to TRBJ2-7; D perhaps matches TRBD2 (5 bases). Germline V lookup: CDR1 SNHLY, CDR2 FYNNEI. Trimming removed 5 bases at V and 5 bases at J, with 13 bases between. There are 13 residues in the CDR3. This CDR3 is CASSRATSHEQYF. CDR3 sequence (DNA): TGTGCCAGCAGTAGAGCCACTAGTCACGAGCAGTACTTC.